The rows below give T cell receptor beta chains drawn from one sample of a study of control samples from healthy donors and cancer patients. Sequencing was performed with immunoSEQ multiplex PCR; in TCRdb, only in-frame clones are kept and a portion is missing. The sample consists of some 79,000 clones, roughly 87% of them appearing once. Sequencing was carried out using blood. Receptor source: a woman aged 50 to 60 in good health. The CDR3 runs from the conserved cysteine through the conserved F or W. D genes are given only for firm matches. Some rows have no size entry. The others give once, few or many, or a class for an expanded clone.

abundance	j_gene	v_gene	d_gene	len	CDR3aa	CDR3nt
NA	TRBJ2-1	TRBV19	NA	15	CASTSQGRGYNEQFF	TGTGCCAGTACTTCACAGGGACGAGGCTACAATGAGCAGTTCTTC
NA	TRBJ1-3	TRBV2	NA	15	CASSEGEYSGNTIYF	TGTGCCAGCAGTGAGGGGGAGTACTCTGGAAACACCATATATTTT
NA	TRBJ2-1	TRBV28	NA	13	CASSLTQGHEQFF	TGTGCCAGCAGTTTAACCCAGGGACATGAGCAGTTCTTC
NA	TRBJ1-2	TRBV28	TRBD1	15	CASSSPGTGGPNYTF	TGTGCCAGCAGTAGTCCCGGGACAGGGGGCCCAAACTACACCTTC
NA	TRBJ1-2	TRBV5-1	NA	13	CASSPPTASGYTF	TGCGCCAGCAGCCCCCCGACAGCCTCTGGCTACACCTTC
NA	TRBJ1-2	TRBV10-1	NA	13	CASSENGVSGYTF	TGCGCCAGCAGTGAGAACGGAGTTAGTGGCTACACCTTC
NA	TRBJ2-2	TRBV19	NA	15	CASSTGTPNTGELFF	TGTGCCAGTAGTACCGGGACACCGAACACCGGGGAGCTGTTTTTT
NA	TRBJ2-7	TRBV5-5	TRBD1	14	CASSLGQGSYEQYF	TGTGCCAGCAGCTTGGGACAGGGCTCCTACGAGCAGTACTTC
NA	TRBJ2-6	TRBV7-2	NA	16	CASSLVQVSGANVLTF	TGTGCCAGCAGCTTAGTACAGGTCTCTGGGGCCAACGTCCTGACTTTC
NA	TRBJ2-1	TRBV4-2	TRBD2	17	CASSQVLAGATKHEQFF	TGTGCCAGCAGCCAAGTTCTAGCGGGAGCCACTAAACATGAGCAGTTCTTC
NA	TRBJ1-1	TRBV18	NA	14	CASSPPRANTEAFF	TGTGCCAGCTCACCACCGAGGGCAAACACTGAAGCTTTCTTT
NA	TRBJ2-2	TRBV5-1	NA	19	CASSFRRDGGNMGTGELFF	TGCGCCAGCAGCTTTCGCCGGGACGGGGGTAATATGGGCACCGGGGAGCTGTTTTTT
NA	TRBJ1-1	TRBV6-6	TRBD1	14	CASSSDRPNTEAFF	TGTGCCAGCAGTTCGGACAGGCCGAACACTGAAGCTTTCTTT
few	TRBJ2-1	TRBV11-3	NA	14	CASSSGLVGNEQFF	TGTGCCAGCAGCTCGGGCCTGGTCGGAAATGAGCAGTTCTTC
NA	TRBJ2-7	TRBV2	TRBD1	14	CVSTPGQGFDEQYF	TGTGTCAGCACCCCGGGACAGGGGTTCGACGAGCAGTACTTC
NA	TRBJ2-3	TRBV5-1	NA	14	CASSLEGSTDTQYF	TGCGCCAGCAGCTTGGAAGGTAGCACAGATACGCAGTATTTT
NA	TRBJ2-5	TRBV7-7	NA	14	CASSLFDQGETQYF	TGTGCTAGCAGCTTATTTGATCAGGGGGAGACCCAGTACTTC
NA	TRBJ2-3	TRBV7-3	TRBD1	15	CASSPQGIDTDTQYF	TGTGCCAGCAGCCCACAGGGGATAGACACAGATACGCAGTATTTT
NA	TRBJ2-3	TRBV2	TRBD2	16	CASRERLAGISDTQYF	TGTGCCAGCAGAGAGAGACTAGCGGGAATATCAGATACGCAGTATTTT
once	TRBJ2-7	TRBV28	NA	12	CASRGVVSEQYF	TGTGCCAGCAGGGGCGTGGTCTCCGAGCAGTACTTC
NA	TRBJ2-7	TRBV11-2	NA	15	CASSSLRDGTYEQYF	TGTGCCAGCAGCTCCCTACGGGACGGGACCTACGAGCAGTACTTC
NA	TRBJ2-1	TRBV19	TRBD2	14	CASRATSGRNEQFF	TGTGCCAGTAGGGCAACTAGCGGGAGAAATGAGCAGTTCTTC
NA	TRBJ2-4	TRBV2	TRBD1	15	CASSDRGTAKNIQYF	TGTGCCAGCAGCGACAGGGGAACGGCCAAAAACATTCAGTACTTC
NA	TRBJ2-3	TRBV7-3	TRBD1	14	CASSGQVRADTQYF	TGTGCCAGCAGCGGACAGGTTCGCGCAGATACGCAGTATTTT